This T cell receptor beta chain derives from a study of T cells after yellow fever vaccination. The CDR3 has 12 amino acids. CDR1 is SNHLY, CDR2 FYNNEI, per germline. The V gene lost 3 bases and the J gene lost 6 bases, with 9 bases spanning the gap. They built TCR cDNA with 5'RACE template switching, a step that put in a universal primer site and UMIs. MiXCR, run by TCRdb on the 5' RACE reads, gives a single entry per CDR3 protein. The table lists 450,000 to 600,000 distinct CDR3 sequences, about 15% of them singletons, with around 16% in the top ten. This clonotype was detected only once. The receptor was derived from a man younger than 30 who received the YFV17D yellow fever vaccine. The specimen comprised PBMCs, sampled less than 6 days after the first yellow fever vaccination. The chain recombines TRBV2 with TRBJ2-7; D is possibly TRBD1 (5 bases). CDR3 residues: CASSDRVSEQYV. CDR3 bases: TGTGCCAGCAGTGACAGGGTAAGCGAGCAGTACGTC.